This T cell receptor beta chain was identified in a study of T cell repertoires in cytomegalovirus infection. TCRdb re-called the reads through MiXCR, storing one row per CDR3 protein. This sample yields a few hundred thousand distinct CDR3 sequences, of which 25% to 35% are seen a single time; roughly a sixth belongs to the top ten. As concerns this clonotype: Its matching antigen is unknown.

The CDR3 covers 15 residues. V shed 3 bases and J shed 0 bases, with 9 bases lying between them. The germline CDR1 and CDR2 sequences are MNHEY and SMNVEV (reference sequence). This receptor was obtained from a human donor in good health (CMV status not recorded). Some clones in this sample may be carry-over from other donors' samples. The gene calls are TRBV27 and TRBJ1-5; D remains unclear. The material sequenced was cultured PBMCs, taken from culture after CMV antigen stimulation. Here the CDR3 DNA reads TGTGCCAGCAGTTTTGTGGCAAATAGCAATCAGCCCCAGCATTTT. It is translated as CASSFVANSNQPQHF.